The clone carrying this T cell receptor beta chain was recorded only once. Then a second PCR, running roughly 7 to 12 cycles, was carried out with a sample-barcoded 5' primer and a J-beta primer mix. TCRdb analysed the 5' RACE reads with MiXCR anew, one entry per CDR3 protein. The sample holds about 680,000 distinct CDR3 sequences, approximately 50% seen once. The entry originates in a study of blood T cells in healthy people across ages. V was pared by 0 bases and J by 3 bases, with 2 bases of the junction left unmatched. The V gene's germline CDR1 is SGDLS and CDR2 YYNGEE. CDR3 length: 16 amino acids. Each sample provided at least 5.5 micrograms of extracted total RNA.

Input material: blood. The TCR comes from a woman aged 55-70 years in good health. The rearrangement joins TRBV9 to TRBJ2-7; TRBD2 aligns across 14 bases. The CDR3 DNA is TGTGCCAGCAGCGTAGGGACTAGCGGGAGGAACTACGAGCAGTACTTC. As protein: CASSVGTSGRNYEQYF.